This T cell receptor beta chain emerged from a study of blood T cell repertoires in COVID-19 (dated by TCRdb to the early 2020s). A note on the overall study: Collaborator samples came from the United States, Italy and Spain and covered acute and convalescent phases of COVID-19. The prospective study material was composed of cDNA or gDNA derived from T cells, B-cell-depleted T cells, or PBMCs. Subjects who had been exposed to COVID-19, were actively infected with it, or had recovered from it provided the deeply sampled blood TCRbeta repertoires that made up the dataset. The repertoires were made available in a free public database intended to serve as a resource for research on the immune response to SARS-CoV-2. Samples were obtained from the ongoing ImmuneRACE study (first 160 participants) and from roughly 1,300 subjects provided by 6 global collaborators. Nearly every sample came with metadata listing a de-identified subject ID, COVID-19 status, age in years and sex. Where HLA class I and class II types were available, the types were taken from metadata supplied by the sample provider, not from assay-based typing. The full study reports these points: How much clinical and demographic metadata was included differed by source and by participant, and the metadata was provided uncurated.

In Seattle, one collaborating source enrolled patients while the infection was active and tracked those patients longitudinally over the course of disease. The collaborating institutions used their own protocols to collect whole blood in K2EDTA tubes. For TCRbeta analysis, collaborators shipped samples as frozen whole blood, isolated PBMCs, or DNA extracted from either of those sample types. This clone appeared once. This clone's antigen is unknown. No base quality information exists; no much larger clone differs at one position. The cysteine opens and the phenylalanine closes a CDR3 of 15 amino acids. Just the 45-base CDR3 DNA is kept, in frame starting at base 1. V lost 4 bases and J lost 5 bases; the stretch between them is 18 bases long. CDR1 SGHRS and CDR2 YFSETQ were looked up in the germline V gene. The immunoSEQ Assay, a bias-controlled multiplex PCR, was used to amplify TCRbeta CDR3 regions from genomic DNA. Per the source publication's procedure: The number of nucleated cells in each sample was estimated from the amplification of reference gene primers within the assay. To quantify the absolute abundance of each unique TCRbeta CDR3 rearrangement, sequence reads were collapsed and filtered. For each sample, productive Simpson clonality was calculated as the square root of Simpson's diversity index across productive rearrangements. TCRdb's version of the immuneACCESS table is confined to in-frame rearrangements and falls short of the full clone set. An unresolved V gene accounts for under half of the shortfall where checked; the remainder is of unknown origin. V, J and clone size are those of that table, while D and trimming were read from the DNA. For this sample the table gives hundreds of thousands of clones, of which 70% to 90% were detected only once. The ten top clones hold roughly 0.87% of the sample.

The V gene is TRBV5-1 and the J gene is TRBJ2-5; the D gene lacks a confident call. What was sequenced was peripheral blood. The source is a man between 18 and 29 years old with COVID-19, enrolled during active disease. The CDR3 protein: CASSLDGLEAETQYF. The DNA sequence is given as TGCGCCAGCAGCCTGGACGGCCTGGAAGCGGAGACCCAGTACTTC.